This T cell receptor beta chain stems from a study of shared clonotypes between healthy human individuals (dated by TCRdb to the early 2020s). For context, the study as a whole: Three men and a couple of women, aged 18 to 49 years, made up the cohort. Per donor, leukapheresis produced somewhere between about 0.9 and 9 billion PBMCs. Libraries were prepared and TCR repertoires were sequenced by different laboratories using diverse techniques, in order to increase sequencing depth and limit assay-specific biases. To estimate repertoire size and how much clonotypes are shared between individuals, the study performed deep sequencing of blood TCR repertoires from a few healthy adults. Per donor, three plates each were used for CD4 naive and CD4 memory, two for CD8 naive, and one for CD8 memory. Summary of the overall study and its limitations: Incomplete sequencing was indicated by rarefaction of sorted-subset datasets, despite the large sequencing depth. Based on pairwise subsampling, the degree of clonotype sharing among donors was expected to be affected by sequencing depth. Naive subsets generally had larger estimated clonotype richness than memory subsets did. Sampling was restricted to blood, and TCR repertoires in tissue are likely to differ from TCR repertoires in blood. The small number of donors limited the genetic and exposure-history diversity represented. Compared with non-shared clonotypes, the clonotypes found in all four sorted-subset donors had higher generation probabilities. About 5% of naive CD4, 3.5% of naive CD8, 2.3% of memory CD4, and 0.35% to 0.4% of memory CD8 clonotypes were shared across several donors.

V is clipped by 4 bases and J by 0 bases, and the sequence between their germline boundaries is 13 bases long. The CDR3 goes from the cysteine to the phenylalanine over 17 residues. Just CDR3 DNA is preserved here, 51 bases in frame from base 1. Per the germline V gene, MDHEN is the CDR1 and SYDVKM is the CDR2. Remarks on this clone: It lacks a known antigen. Nothing much larger sits one base from this clone, and base qualities are not available.

Donors were healthy HIV-negative adults with no recently reported acute infections or vaccinations. Only Caucasian adults living in Nashville, Tennessee, USA were represented among the donors. CD4+ T cells were enriched by magnetic negative selection; naive cells were then positively selected on CD45RA, and the negative fraction formed the memory subset. Blood was collected by leukapheresis, and PBMCs were isolated by Ficoll-Histopaque density gradient centrifugation and then cryopreserved in liquid nitrogen vapor phase. Analytical flow cytometry was used to check the purity and quantity of every magnetically sorted T cell population. Genomic DNA was isolated from each sorted fraction and quantified by UV absorbance on a Nanodrop 2000c. Using the deep immunoSEQ assay, multiplex PCR amplified TCR CDR3 regions from genomic DNA. Extracted genomic DNA from each cell subset was spread evenly across all wells of several immunoSEQ 96-well plates, with each plate serving as a replicate. For sorted subsets, 200 to 250 ng genomic DNA, equal to 30,000 to 35,000 T cell genomes, was loaded into each replicate PCR. Purified libraries were quantified with a Qubit 3.0 fluorometer, sized on a Bioanalyzer 2100, and re-quantified with the KAPA Library Quantification kit. A separate single-read 150-cycle Illumina NextSeq 550 flow cell was used to sequence each immunoSEQ 96-well plate. From the authors' description of their analysis: The immunoSEQ output contained only junctional sequences without quality scores, so filtering could not match that applied to full-length reads. To assign V/J genes and CDR3, sequences were annotated against IMGT germline references using PyIR, a Python wrapper for IgBLAST v1.9. Reads with weak V/J assignments (E-value above 1e-6), missing CDR3, stop codons, out-of-frame junctions, or ambiguous translated residues were removed. A V3J clonotype was defined by an identical inferred V gene, J gene, and CDR3 amino acid sequence. Percentage overlap between repertoires was computed as shared unique clonotypes divided by the size of the smaller repertoire. RTK rarefaction, the Chao1 estimator, and Recon v2.1 estimates of unobserved clonotypes were used to assess repertoire richness. Generation probabilities were computed with OLGA for all TCRbeta clonotypes obtained by the gDNA method from several donors. TCRdb took this table from immuneACCESS and kept in-frame rearrangements with V and J called. Such tables lack part of the clones; where checked against another copy, unresolved V genes explain under half of the gap, and the rest is unexplained. Clone size and V and J calls were adopted from that table, with D and trimming inferred from the DNA. This sample has approximately 340,000 clones in its table, and around 74% of those were observed once. Around a tenth of the sample rests with the top ten.

The rearranged segments are TRBV28 and TRBJ2-6; matching of 6 bases hints at TRBD2 as the D gene. The sequence came from a man between 25 and 39 years old in good health. Material for sequencing was memory CD4+ T cells sorted from blood. This specimen's cell subset or site label, interpreted: CD45RA-negative fraction. The CDR3 has the sequence CASSSLGLTSGANVLTF. The DNA sequence is given as TGTGCCAGCAGTTCCTTGGGACTGACCTCTGGGGCCAACGTCCTGACTTTC.